A single sample gave rise to the 30 T cell receptor beta chains below, sequenced in a study of beta chain features in type 1 diabetes. Whole-study findings and limits: Within each of all four CD4+ subsets, Type 1 diabetes patients had TCRB CDR3s that were moderately but significantly shorter.

The antigens of these receptors remain unknown. As every portion of the isolated RNA was reverse transcribed, the sequencing read expressed TCRB transcripts. Sequencing was performed with immunoSEQ multiplex PCR; in TCRdb, only in-frame clones are kept and a portion is missing. Among hundreds of thousands of clones listed, roughly 12% were seen once. Material for sequencing was naive CD4+ T cells from blood. The receptors originated from a woman in her late teens or twenties with type 1 diabetes.

The rearrangement joins TRBV18 to TRBJ1-4; unclear D gene. Germline values: CDR1 KGHSH, CDR2 LQKENI. The CDR3 consists of 16 residues. Trimming left V 5 bases short and J 7 bases short, with 20 bases between. Here the CDR3 reads CASSLNNLPFSEKLFF. CDR3 nucleotide sequence: TGTGCCAGCTCATTGAACAACCTCCCCTTCTCTGAAAAACTGTTTTTT.

The chain links TRBV5-4 to TRBJ2-7, with a weak D call TRBD1 (5 bases). Trimming left V 2 bases short and J 0 bases short, with 12 bases between. Germline lookup yields CDR1 SGHNT and CDR2 YYREEE (reference sequence). The CDR3 runs 15 residues. The CDR3 spells CASSFPTASSYEQYF. CDR3 bases: TGTGCCAGCAGCTTCCCGACAGCGAGCTCCTACGAGCAGTACTTC.

The DNA for the CDR3 is TGTGCCAGCAGCTTGGGGGGGCCAGCTAATGAAAAACTGTTTTTT. Residues: CASSLGGPANEKLFF. The rearrangement links TRBV5-4 to TRBJ1-4; maybe TRBD1 (6 bases). The V gene lost 0 bases and the J gene lost 3 bases, with 9 bases spanning the gap. The CDR3 contains 15 residues. Germline-derived CDR1 and CDR2 are SGHNT and YYREEE (reference sequence).

This clone was seen only a few times. This sequence joins TRBV7-2 and TRBJ2-6; no definite D call. V was shortened by 0 bases and J by 4 bases, with 4 bases between the two germline ends. From germline, CDR1 is SGHTA and CDR2 FQGNSA. This CDR3 has 14 residues. CDR3 amino acids: CASSLAEGANVLTF. CDR3 bases: TGTGCCAGCAGCTTAGCGGAGGGGGCCAACGTCCTGACTTTC.

This clone was found a few times. This chain links TRBV6-6 with TRBJ2-1; TRBD2 might be the D (5 bases). This CDR3 spans 11 amino acids. Germline V gene lookup returns CDR1 MNHNY and CDR2 SVGAGI (reference sequence). V was trimmed by 7 bases and J by 13 bases, leaving 14 bases between them. The DNA of the CDR3 is TGTGCCAGCATGAGTGTGACTAAACAGTTCTTC. Translation: CASMSVTKQFF.

The chain carries TRBV6-5 and TRBJ1-6; TRBD1 might be the D (6 bases). Germline V gene sequence: CDR1 MNHEY, CDR2 SVGAGI. The CDR3 runs 15 residues. The ends were cut back, 2 bases at V and 8 bases at J, with 13 bases in the middle. CDR3 sequence reads: CASSYQTGRDSPLHF. The CDR3 region has the DNA TGTGCCAGCAGTTACCAGACAGGAAGGGATTCACCCCTCCACTTT.

This clone was counted between two and nine times. V is TRBV5-4 and J is TRBJ2-3; TRBD2 matches 14 bases. The CDR3 extends over 15 amino acids. The germline V gene has CDR1 SGHNT and CDR2 YYREEE (reference sequence). V shed 7 bases and J 1 base; nucleotides not matched to a gene: 2. The CDR3 bases are TGTGCCAGCTCGGGACTAGCGGGGGGCACAGATACGCAGTATTTT. Its protein is CASSGLAGGTDTQYF.

In this sample, this clone turned up a few times. The V gene is TRBV28, the J gene TRBJ2-6; possible D gene TRBD1, 6 bases. This CDR3 has 15 residues. Trimming took 7 bases from V and 3 from J, leaving 13 bases between them. Germline loops: CDR1 MDHEN, CDR2 SYDVKM. CDR3 DNA: TGTGCCAGCAACAGGGTCCGGGATGGGGCCAACGTCCTGACTTTC. It translates to CASNRVRDGANVLTF.

This clone occurred a few times. The chain employs TRBV27 and TRBJ1-2, with D perhaps TRBD1 (5 bases). Germline lookup yields CDR1 MNHEY and CDR2 SMNVEV (reference sequence). V lost 5 bases and J 8 bases, leaving 18 bases between the germline ends. This CDR3 is 14 amino acids long. The CDR3 spells CASSRALGRGGYTF. CDR3 DNA sequence: TGTGCCAGCAGTCGGGCGTTGGGGCGTGGAGGCTACACCTTC.

This clone was seen more than once but under ten times. The chain combines TRBV30 with TRBJ2-2; the match to TRBD2 covers 8 bases. This CDR3 has 15 residues. V dropped 8 bases and J dropped 4; count of bases not matched to a gene: 12. Per the germline V gene, CDR1 is GTSNPN and CDR2 is SVGIG (reference sequence). The CDR3 here is CARSGRDWSTGELFF. The CDR3 DNA reads TGTGCCCGATCCGGGAGGGACTGGAGCACCGGGGAGCTGTTTTTT.

The table lists this clone with a few counts. This chain links TRBV11-2 with TRBJ1-6, with unresolved D. V lost 3 bases and J lost 9, with 12 bases in between. CDR1 and CDR2 (germline): SGHAT, FQNNGV. This CDR3 has 14 residues. CDR3 DNA: TGTGCCAGCAGCTTGGAGGACGTTATTTCACCCCTCCACTTT. Protein sequence: CASSLEDVISPLHF.

This clone was picked up a small number of times. The J gene is TRBJ1-5, the V gene TRBV27, with D possibly matching TRBD1 (6 bases). Trimming took 5 bases from V and 7 from J, leaving 15 bases between them. Germline CDR1 is MNHEY and CDR2 is SMNVEV (reference sequence). The CDR3 totals 14 residues. The CDR3 loop reads CASSLGQLGQPQHF. The CDR3 bases are TGTGCCAGCAGTCTCGGACAGTTGGGACAGCCCCAGCATTTT.

This clone came up a few times. The chain is built from TRBV7-2 and TRBJ2-1, with a weak D call TRBD1 (6 bases). The germline V gene has CDR1 SGHTA and CDR2 FQGNSA. V was shortened by 1 base and J by 4 bases, with 11 bases between the two germline ends. CDR3 length: 15 amino acids. This CDR3 is CASSLGRGIYNEQFF. For the CDR3, the DNA is TGTGCCAGCAGCTTAGGCAGGGGAATTTACAATGAGCAGTTCTTC.

This chain uses TRBV28 with TRBJ2-1, with D unclear. CDR3 size: 14 residues. The germline V and J ends were trimmed by 5 bases and 0 bases, with 8 bases remaining between them. Germline CDR1 reads MDHEN; CDR2 reads SYDVKM. CDR3 DNA sequence: TGTGCCAGCAGTCGTCATAGCTCCTACAATGAGCAGTTCTTC. Its translation is CASSRHSSYNEQFF.

This rearrangement joins TRBV30 to TRBJ1-2, with D hard to call. Germline values: CDR1 GTSNPN, CDR2 SVGIG (reference sequence). The CDR3 length is 11 residues. V lost 0 bases and J lost 7, with 6 bases in between. CDR3 sequence: CAWSVTVGYTF. CDR3 nucleotide sequence: TGTGCCTGGAGTGTCACAGTTGGCTACACCTTC.

This clone was detected a few times. The V call is TRBV9, the J call TRBJ2-3, with TRBD2 identical over 8 bases. This CDR3 spans 16 amino acids. Germline assignment: CDR1 SGDLS and CDR2 YYNGEE. After removal of 1 base from V and 4 bases from J, the junction contained 8 bases not matched to a gene. Written as DNA, the CDR3 is TGTGCCAGCAGCGTAAGAGTAGCGGGACCCGCAGATACGCAGTATTTT. It translates to CASSVRVAGPADTQYF.

This clone showed up just a few times. CDR3 region: CASSSPGQTHIEGYTF. Here the CDR3 DNA reads TGCGCCAGCAGCTCACCGGGACAGACCCATATCGAAGGCTACACCTTC. The chain couples TRBV5-1 to TRBJ1-2, with TRBD1 matching over 7 bases. With 3 bases clipped from V and 8 bases from J, the junction kept 16 bases outside the gene matches. Germline-derived CDR1 and CDR2 are SGHRS and YFSETQ. The CDR3 has 16 residues. The complete variable domain, with remaining parts taken from reference TRBV5-1 and TRBJ1-2, reads KAGVTQTPRYLIKTRGQQVTLSCSPISGHRSVSWYQQTPGQGLQFLFEYFSETQRNKGNFPGRFSGRQFSNSRSEMNVSTLELGDSALYLCASSSPGQTHIEGYTFGSGTRLTVV.

The chain has TRBV5-1 and TRBJ1-5, with unresolved D. Trimming stripped 0 bases from V and 0 bases from J, with 7 bases between. Germline V lookup: CDR1 SGHRS, CDR2 YFSETQ. The CDR3 covers 15 residues. This CDR3 reads CASSLAPGSNQPQHF. CDR3 DNA: TGCGCCAGCAGCTTGGCGCCAGGTAGCAATCAGCCCCAGCATTTT. Filled out from reference TRBV5-1 and TRBJ1-5, the complete variable domain reads KAGVTQTPRYLIKTRGQQVTLSCSPISGHRSVSWYQQTPGQGLQFLFEYFSETQRNKGNFPGRFSGRQFSNSRSEMNVSTLELGDSALYLCASSLAPGSNQPQHFGDGTRLSIL.

A few counts support this clone. J is TRBJ2-1 and V is TRBV2; TRBD2 matches 12 bases. CDR3 length equals 15 residues. V gave up 4 bases and J gave up 4 bases; unmatched junction bases: 2. Germline CDR1 SNHLY, CDR2 FYNNEI. CDR3 residues: CASSVTSGGYNEQFF. The CDR3 DNA sequence: TGTGCCAGCAGTGTTACTAGCGGGGGGTACAATGAGCAGTTCTTC. Filled out from reference TRBV2 and TRBJ2-1, the complete variable domain reads EPEVTQTPSHQVTQMGQEVILRCVPISNHLYFYWYRQILGQKVEFLVSFYNNEISEKSEIFDDQFSVERPDGSNFTLKIRSTKLEDSAMYFCASSVTSGGYNEQFFGPGTRLTVL.

A few counts support this clone. The chain combines TRBV28 with TRBJ2-4, with TRBD1 matching over 9 bases. Per the germline V gene, CDR1 is MDHEN and CDR2 is SYDVKM. J was trimmed by 8 bases and V by 5 bases; bases with no gene match: 10. The CDR3 length is 15 residues. Here the CDR3 reads CASSTGTGNPHIQYF. CDR3 nucleotide sequence: TGTGCCAGCAGTACCGGGACAGGGAACCCGCACATTCAGTACTTC.

This chain links TRBV7-2 with TRBJ2-3; tentative D call: TRBD2 (5 bases). There are 14 residues in the CDR3. Trimming cost V 7 bases and J 1 base, with 12 bases left between them. CDR1 and CDR2 from the germline V gene are SGHTA and FQGNSA. CDR3 residues: CASTFLLGTDTQYF. CDR3 coding DNA: TGTGCCAGCACCTTCCTACTAGGCACAGATACGCAGTATTTT. The full variable domain, in which reference TRBV7-2 and TRBJ2-3 provide the parts outside the CDR3, is GAGVSQSPSNKVTEKGKDVELRCDPISGHTALYWYRQSLGQGLEFLIYFQGNSAPDKSGLPSDRFSAERTGGSVSTLTIQRTQQEDSAVYLCASTFLLGTDTQYFGPGTRLTVL.

In its sample, this clone was seen a few times. V gene TRBV21-1 combines with J gene TRBJ2-5; TRBD1 is the table's D call, not checked against the DNA. TRBV21-1 is a documented pseudogene. The CDR3 consists of 15 residues. The CDR3 loop reads CASSLGGTGGETQYF. The CDR3, as DNA: TGTGCCAGCAGCTTAGGGGGTACAGGGGGAGAGACCCAGTACTTC.

The gene calls are TRBV14 and TRBJ2-7; 11 nucleotides line up with TRBD2. In germline, CDR1 is SGHDN, CDR2 FVKESK. CDR3 length: 14 amino acids. With V trimmed by 8 bases and J by 2 bases, 5 bases remained unmatched. CDR3 loop: CASALAGGPYEQYF. In DNA, the CDR3 is TGTGCCAGCGCCCTAGCGGGAGGACCCTACGAGCAGTACTTC.

This clone was counted a few times. The genes are TRBV30 and TRBJ1-5; D is unclear. The V gene's germline CDR1 is GTSNPN and CDR2 SVGIG (reference sequence). Trimming stripped 2 bases from V and 0 bases from J, with 5 bases between. This CDR3 region has 13 residues. The chain's CDR3 is CAWSTGSNQPQHF. The CDR3 region has the DNA TGTGCCTGGAGTACGGGTAGCAATCAGCCCCAGCATTTT.

This clone was seen more than once but under ten times. V gene TRBV4-3 combines with J gene TRBJ1-5, with a possible D match to TRBD1 (5 bases). Germline-derived CDR1 and CDR2 are LGHNA and YSLEER. V was pared by 4 bases and J by 11 bases, with 21 bases between. The CDR3 loop spans 15 amino acids. The CDR3, as DNA: TGCGCCAGCAGCCTGGGGCGACACCGCAATCCAGCCCAGCATTTT. The encoded protein is CASSLGRHRNPAQHF.

This clone has a handful of counts. The chain recombines TRBV2 with TRBJ2-3, with a possible D match to TRBD1 (6 bases). Trimming pared 3 bases from V and 0 bases from J, leaving 10 bases between. The CDR3 length is 15 residues. Germline V gene data show CDR1 as SNHLY and CDR2 as FYNNEI. The CDR3 region is CASSDRTASTDTQYF. The CDR3 DNA follows: TGTGCCAGCAGTGACCGGACAGCTAGCACAGATACGCAGTATTTT.

The chain employs TRBV18 and TRBJ1-1; D is ambiguous. The V end lost 4 bases, the J end lost 3 bases, and 6 bases lay between the germline ends. CDR1 is KGHSH and CDR2 is LQKENI in the germline V gene. CDR3 length equals 12 residues. The chain's CDR3 is CASSRLYTEAFF. For the CDR3, the DNA is TGTGCCAGCTCACGGCTGTACACTGAAGCTTTCTTT. The full variable domain, rest sourced from reference TRBV18 and TRBJ1-1, is NAGVMQNPRHLVRRRGQEARLRCSPMKGHSHVYWYRQLPEEGLKFMVYLQKENIIDESGMPKERFSAEFPKEGPSILRIQQVVRGDSAAYFCASSRLYTEAFFGQGTRLTVV.

In this sample, this clone turned up a few times. The rearrangement joins TRBV11-2 to TRBJ2-2; 8 nucleotides match TRBD2. This CDR3 spans 15 amino acids. Trimming removed 7 bases from V and 3 bases from J; junction bases left unmatched: 7. Germline V gene sequence: CDR1 SGHAT, CDR2 FQNNGV. In DNA form, the CDR3 reads TGTGCCAGCACCCCACCGGGAGGGGACACCGGGGAGCTGTTTTTT. Its protein product is CASTPPGGDTGELFF.

The V gene is TRBV5-1, the J gene TRBJ2-1, with 8 bases identical to TRBD2. From germline, CDR1 is SGHRS and CDR2 YFSETQ. The CDR3 loop spans 15 amino acids. With V trimmed by 5 bases and J by 0 bases, 4 bases remained unmatched. This chain's CDR3 is CASRPTSGSYNEQFF. The DNA for the CDR3 is TGCGCCAGCAGGCCCACTAGCGGCTCCTACAATGAGCAGTTCTTC.

This clone has a handful of counts. The chain is built from TRBV19 and TRBJ2-1, with D possibly being TRBD2 (6 bases). Germline-derived CDR1 and CDR2 are LNHDA and SQIVND (reference sequence). V was pared by 5 bases and J by 8 bases, with 16 bases between. CDR3 length equals 14 residues. Here the CDR3 reads CASSVGLIGYEQFF. CDR3 nucleotide sequence: TGTGCCAGTAGTGTGGGACTCATAGGTTATGAGCAGTTCTTC.